The 18 T cell receptor beta chains presented below share a single source sample, sequenced in a study of blood T cell repertoires in COVID-19. Data came from immunoSEQ multiplex PCR; TCRdb stores just in-frame clones and leaves some out. The sample lists tens of thousands of clones, approximately 90% occurring once. The specimen was peripheral blood. The source of these receptors is a man in his forties with COVID-19, enrolled during active disease.

The chain has TRBV5-4 and TRBJ2-7, with TRBD1 matching over 9 bases. The CDR3 spans 15 residues. The trim removed 4 bases at V and 6 bases at J, leaving 11 bases unmatched. CDR1 is SGHNT and CDR2 is YYREEE in the germline V gene (reference sequence). CDR3 DNA sequence: TGTGCCAGCAGCCTTCCCGGGACAGGGAATCCCGAGCAGTACTTC. Amino acid sequence: CASSLPGTGNPEQYF.

This rearrangement joins TRBV6-2 or TRBV6-3 to TRBJ1-5; 10 nucleotides agree with TRBD1. The J segment lost 1 base and the V segment lost 6 bases, leaving 6 bases of the junction unmatched. Looked up from germline, CDR1 is MNHEY and CDR2 is SVGEGT. The CDR3 extends over 16 amino acids. The CDR3 spells CASSSGQGVSNQPQHF. The CDR3 region has the DNA TGTGCCAGCAGCTCCGGACAGGGGGTAAGCAATCAGCCCCAGCATTTT.

The chain employs TRBV5-3 and TRBJ1-4; D unresolved. TRBV5-3 is marked as an open reading frame, function uncertain. The CDR3 runs to 13 residues. V lost 7 bases, J lost 2 bases, and 9 bases lay in between. The CDR3 DNA sequence: TGTGCCAGAGCCAGGCACACTAATGAAAAACTGTTTTTT. Translated, it gives CARARHTNEKLFF.

Turning to this clone: Additional DNA sequences in this sample encode the identical CDR3. The rearrangement joins TRBV11-2 to TRBJ1-1; D may be TRBD1 (5 bases). Per the germline V gene, CDR1 is SGHAT and CDR2 is FQNNGV. V was shortened by 3 bases and J by 1 base, with 9 bases between the two germline ends. This CDR3 is 14 amino acids long. CDR3 nucleotides: TGTGCCAGCAGCTTTGGGCAGGGGAACACTGAAGCTTTCTTT. As protein: CASSFGQGNTEAFF. The full variable domain, completed using reference TRBV11-2 and TRBJ1-1, is EAGVAQSPRYKIIEKRQSVAFWCNPISGHATLYWYQQILGQGPKLLIQFQNNGVVDDSQLPKDRFSAERLKGVDSTLKIQPAKLEDSAVYLCASSFGQGNTEAFFGQGTRLTVV.

This sequence joins TRBV3-1 (or the pseudogene TRBV3-2) and TRBJ2-1; 8 bases fit TRBD2. The ends lost 6 bases at V and 6 bases at J; junction bases unmatched: 4. This CDR3 is 13 amino acids long. Germline lookup yields CDR1 LGHDT and CDR2 YNNKEL (reference sequence). The CDR3 sequence: CASSLLAANEQFF. The CDR3 DNA sequence: TGTGCCAGCAGTCTACTAGCGGCCAATGAGCAGTTCTTC.

V gene TRBV7-5 combines with J gene TRBJ2-3; the table's D call TRBD2 went unverified against the DNA. TRBV7-5 is a recognized pseudogene. The CDR3 has 17 amino acids. This CDR3 reads CVRSLWTSGGRTDTQYF. The DNA of the CDR3 is TGTGTCAGAAGCCTGTGGACTAGCGGGGGGCGCACAGATACGCAGTATTTT.

The chain links TRBV24-1 to TRBJ2-2; weak D call: TRBD1 (5 bases). CDR1 is KGHDR and CDR2 is SFDVKD in the germline V gene. There are 15 residues in the CDR3. Trimming took off 6 bases at V and 4 bases at J, with 14 bases between the two ends. The DNA of the CDR3 is TGTGCCACCAGTACGAGACAGAGTTCCACCGGGGAGCTGTTTTTT. Protein: CATSTRQSSTGELFF.

This rearrangement joins TRBV5-1 to TRBJ1-4; unclear D gene. In germline, CDR1 is SGHRS, CDR2 YFSETQ. The CDR3 length is 12 residues. V lost 5 bases to trimming and J lost 6 bases, with 8 bases between them. CDR3 residues: CASSSMDEKLFF. As DNA, the CDR3 is TGCGCCAGCAGTAGTATGGATGAAAAACTGTTTTTT.

V usage is TRBV11-3 and J usage is TRBJ2-1, with 10 bases that match TRBD2. The CDR3 is 16 residues long. From germline, CDR1 is SGHNT and CDR2 YENEEA. V trimming: 5 bases; J trimming: 7 bases; junction bases outside the gene matches: 11. The CDR3 reads CASSAISSGSGNEQFF. CDR3 sequence (DNA): TGTGCCAGCAGCGCCATATCTAGCGGGAGCGGGAATGAGCAGTTCTTC.

The chain has TRBV5-4 and TRBJ2-5; TRBD2 might be the D (6 bases). This CDR3 has 15 residues. V dropped 0 bases and J dropped 4 bases, with 13 bases sitting between them. In germline, CDR1 is SGHNT, CDR2 YYREEE (reference sequence). The CDR3, as DNA: TGTGCCAGCAGCTTGGCCGCGGAGGAGGGAGAGACCCAGTACTTC. Its protein product is CASSLAAEEGETQYF. The full variable domain, rest sourced from reference TRBV5-4 and TRBJ2-5, is ETGVTQSPTHLIKTRGQQVTLRCSSQSGHNTVSWYQQALGQGPQFIFQYYREEENGRGNFPPRFSGLQFPNYSSELNVNALELDDSALYLCASSLAAEEGETQYFGPGTRLLVL.

The rearrangement uses TRBV11-3 and TRBJ2-1, with D tentatively TRBD1 (6 bases). V was trimmed by 1 base and J by 7 bases, leaving 14 bases between them. Germline CDR1 SGHNT, CDR2 YENEEA. CDR3 size: 15 residues. The CDR3 protein is CASSLVGLQGNEQFF. CDR3 DNA: TGTGCCAGCAGCTTAGTAGGACTCCAGGGGAATGAGCAGTTCTTC.

The gene calls are TRBV5-6 and TRBJ2-2, with a tentative D call TRBD2 (6 bases). The CDR3 is made up of 15 amino acids. V lost 4 bases and J 2 bases, leaving 12 bases between the germline ends. The V gene's germline CDR1 is SGHDT and CDR2 YYEEEE. CDR3 sequence reads: CASSPGLFNTGELFF. For the CDR3, the DNA is TGTGCCAGCAGCCCGGGACTCTTCAACACCGGGGAGCTGTTTTTT.

The chain links TRBV19 to TRBJ2-3; D unresolved. CDR1 is LNHDA and CDR2 is SQIVND in the germline V gene (reference sequence). The V gene lost 4 bases and the J gene lost 1 base, with 15 bases spanning the gap. The CDR3 runs to 16 residues. CDR3 residues: CASSKGGGPGTDTQYF. Written as DNA, the CDR3 is TGTGCCAGTAGTAAAGGTGGCGGTCCGGGCACAGATACGCAGTATTTT.

The chain joins TRBV6-1 to TRBJ2-1, with 9 nucleotides matching TRBD1. The CDR3 spans 14 residues. The J segment lost 4 bases and the V segment lost 3 bases, leaving 1 base of the junction unmatched. Per germline, CDR1 MNHNS and CDR2 SASEGT. The CDR3 here is CASSEDRGYNEQFF. CDR3 coding DNA: TGTGCCAGCAGTGAGGACAGGGGTTACAATGAGCAGTTCTTC.

The J gene is TRBJ1-2, the V gene TRBV6-6; D gene ambiguous. The CDR3 spans 14 residues. Per germline, CDR1 MNHNY and CDR2 SVGAGI (reference sequence). Trimming removed 8 bases at V and 9 bases at J, with 22 bases between. The DNA for the CDR3 is TGTGCCAGCTCGTATTCTGATCCCTTTGAGCGCTACACCTTC. Its protein is CASSYSDPFERYTF.

The genes are TRBV29-1 and TRBJ1-1; a weak D match, TRBD1 (5 bases). CDR3 length: 11 amino acids. Trimming stripped 5 bases from V and 6 bases from J, with 10 bases between. Germline loops: CDR1 SQVTM, CDR2 ANQGSEA. CDR3 amino acids: CSVPTGAEAFF. The CDR3 region has the DNA TGCAGCGTTCCCACGGGGGCTGAAGCTTTCTTT.

The chain is built from TRBV2 and TRBJ2-1, with 8 bases lining up with TRBD2. CDR3 length equals 16 residues. Germline lookup yields CDR1 SNHLY and CDR2 FYNNEI. Unmatched junction bases numbered 17, after V lost 7 bases and J lost 9 bases. The CDR3 sequence is CASTYLTGTSGSEQFF. Written as DNA, the CDR3 is TGTGCCAGCACATACTTGACCGGGACTAGTGGTAGTGAGCAGTTCTTC.

This sequence joins TRBV20-1 and TRBJ1-2, with a weak D call TRBD1 (6 bases). The V end lost 5 bases, the J end lost 7 bases, and 11 bases lay between the germline ends. Per the germline V gene, CDR1 is DFQATT and CDR2 is SNEGSKA (reference sequence). This CDR3 contains 11 residues. In DNA, the CDR3 is TGCAGTGCTCATACAGGGTCTGGCTACACCTTC. Protein sequence: CSAHTGSGYTF.